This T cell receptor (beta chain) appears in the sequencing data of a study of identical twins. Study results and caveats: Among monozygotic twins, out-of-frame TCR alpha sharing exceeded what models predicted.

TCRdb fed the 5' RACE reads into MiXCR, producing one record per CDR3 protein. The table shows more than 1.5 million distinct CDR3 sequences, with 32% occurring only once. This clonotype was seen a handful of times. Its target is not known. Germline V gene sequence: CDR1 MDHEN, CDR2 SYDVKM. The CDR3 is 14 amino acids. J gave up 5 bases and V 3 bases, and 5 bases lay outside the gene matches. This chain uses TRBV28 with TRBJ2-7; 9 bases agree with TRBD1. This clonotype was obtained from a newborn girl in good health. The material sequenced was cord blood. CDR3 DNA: TGTGCCAGCAGTTTGGGGGACAGGGTGGACGAGCAGTACTTC. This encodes CASSLGDRVDEQYF.